The subject of this entry is one TCR beta chain. The target antigen is unknown. The sample originates from a study of cytomegalovirus exposure and HLA in healthy donors. Points from the study as a whole: Confirmation in vitro established that three CMV-associated chains were specific for CMV antigens. A few V segments could not be told apart, such as TRBV6-2 and TRBV6-3, and were left out. A missense DCLRE1C variant was associated with V- and J-gene trimming of TCR beta chains in a later analysis, and an independent cohort replicated the association.

In germline, CDR1 is MDHEN, CDR2 SYDVKM. This CDR3 region has 15 residues. V was clipped by 6 bases and J by 9 bases; unmatched bases: 14. PCR involved 60 Vbeta and 13 Jbeta primers. Study processing details: The count from a later analysis was some 83 million unique TCR beta chains, some 11 million of them shared. TCRdb's table, derived via immunoSEQ multiplex PCR, lists solely in-frame clones and lacks some. V and J calls and clone size are copied from that table; D and trimming were computed from the DNA. The repertoire holds approximately 300,000 clones, with approximately 85% as singletons. Sequencing used PBMCs. The sequence derives from a woman in her thirties or forties in good health and CMV-seropositive. The chain carries TRBV28 and TRBJ2-1, with TRBD1 matching 7 bases. CDR3 bases: TGTGCCAGCAGCCCTGGGACAGTGCCTATTGGTGAGCAGTTCTTC. As protein: CASSPGTVPIGEQFF.